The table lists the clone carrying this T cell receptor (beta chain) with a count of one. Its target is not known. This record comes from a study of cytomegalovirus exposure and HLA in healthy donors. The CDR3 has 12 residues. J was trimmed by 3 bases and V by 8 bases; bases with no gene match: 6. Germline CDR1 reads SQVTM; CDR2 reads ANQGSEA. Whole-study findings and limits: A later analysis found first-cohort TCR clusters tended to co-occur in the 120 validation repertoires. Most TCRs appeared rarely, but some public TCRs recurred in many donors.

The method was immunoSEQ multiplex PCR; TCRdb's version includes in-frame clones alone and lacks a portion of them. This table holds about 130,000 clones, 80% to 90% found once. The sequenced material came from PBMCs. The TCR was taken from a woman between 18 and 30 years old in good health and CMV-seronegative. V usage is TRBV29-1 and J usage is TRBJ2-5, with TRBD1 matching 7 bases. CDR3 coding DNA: TGCAGCCAAACCGGGACAGAAGAGACCCAGTACTTC. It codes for CSQTGTEETQYF. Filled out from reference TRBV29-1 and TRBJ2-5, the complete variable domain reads SAVISQKPSRDICQRGTSLTIQCQVDSQVTMMFWYRQQPGQSLTLIATANQGSEATYESGFVIDKFPISRPNLTFSTLTVSNMSPEDSSIYLCSQTGTEETQYFGPGTRLLVL.